Below, one TCR beta chain is given with its context. Trimming shortened V by 3 bases and J by 2 bases, and 15 bases separated the two germline ends. The germline V gene encodes CDR1 SGDLS and CDR2 YYNGEE. CDR3 length: 16 amino acids. TCRdb's table, derived via immunoSEQ multiplex PCR, lists solely in-frame clones and lacks some. The sample has under 15,000 clones; 71% are singletons. These data are taken from a study of T cells after somatic rescue of genetic block. The clonotype originates from a boy aged 10-17 years. The rearrangement joins TRBV9 to TRBJ1-3; the D gene is possibly TRBD1 (5 bases). The source material was peripheral blood mononuclear cells (PBMCs). CDR3 in amino acids: CASSAHTGGTGNTIYF. The CDR3 DNA reads as TGTGCCAGCAGCGCTCATACGGGGGGGACTGGAAACACCATATATTTT.